The present T cell receptor beta chain was sequenced within a study of blood T cell repertoires in COVID-19. V lost 3 bases and J lost 5; bases outside the gene matches: 11. CDR3 length: 19 amino acids. Germline-derived CDR1 and CDR2 are ENHRY and SYGVKD. Sequencing used immunoSEQ multiplex PCR; TCRdb keeps in-frame clones, though not all of them. The data hold roughly 87,000 clones, with roughly 84% observed a single time. What was sequenced was peripheral blood. This chain joins TRBV10-3 and TRBJ2-1; 15 bases align to TRBD2. The clonotype comes from a woman aged 80 or over with COVID-19, enrolled during active disease. The DNA for the CDR3 is TGTGCCATCAGTGATCGGACTAGCGGGAGGGCTGAATCTAACAATGAGCAGTTCTTC. Translated, it gives CAISDRTSGRAESNNEQFF.